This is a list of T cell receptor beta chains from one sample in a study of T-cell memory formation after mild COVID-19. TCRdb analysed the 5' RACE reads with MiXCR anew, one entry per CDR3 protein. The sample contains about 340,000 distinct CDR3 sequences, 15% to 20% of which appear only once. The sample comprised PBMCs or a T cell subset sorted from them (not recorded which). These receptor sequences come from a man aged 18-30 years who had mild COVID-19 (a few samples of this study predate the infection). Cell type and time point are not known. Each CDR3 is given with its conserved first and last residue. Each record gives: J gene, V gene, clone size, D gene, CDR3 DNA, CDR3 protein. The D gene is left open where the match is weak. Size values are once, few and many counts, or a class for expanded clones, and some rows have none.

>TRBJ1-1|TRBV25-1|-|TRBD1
TGTGCCAGCTCCCCTATTCGACAGGGGGCTATGGACACTGAAGCTTTCTTT
CASSPIRQGAMDTEAFF
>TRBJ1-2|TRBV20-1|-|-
TGCAGTGCTAGAGATCGCGCGCCTGGCTACACCTTC
CSARDRAPGYTF
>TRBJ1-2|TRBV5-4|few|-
TGTGCCAGCAGCTCGGAAACTAACTATGGCTACACCTTC
CASSSETNYGYTF
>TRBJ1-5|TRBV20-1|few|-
TGCAGTGCTAGCTGGCAGGTTAGTCAGCCCCAGCATTTT
CSASWQVSQPQHF
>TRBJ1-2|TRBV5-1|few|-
TGCGCCAGCAGCGCGATCGCGGCGACGAACTATGGCTACACCTTC
CASSAIAATNYGYTF
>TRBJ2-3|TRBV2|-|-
TGTGCCAGCACCCCGCCCGGAGGCACAGATACGCAGTATTTT
CASTPPGGTDTQYF
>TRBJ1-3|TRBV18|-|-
TGTGCCAGCTCACCAGTATTGGACGGGCACTCTGGAAACACCATATATTTT
CASSPVLDGHSGNTIYF
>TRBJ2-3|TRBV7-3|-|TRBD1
TGTGCCAGCAGCTTCCCAACAGGGGGCGACGATACGCAGTATTTT
CASSFPTGGDDTQYF
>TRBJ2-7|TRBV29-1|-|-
TGCAGCGTTCCGGGGCCCAGTTACTCCTACGAGCAGTACTTC
CSVPGPSYSYEQYF
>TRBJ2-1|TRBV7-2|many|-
TGTGCCAGCACCCTGCATGCTTCCGATGAGCAGTTCTTC
CASTLHASDEQFF
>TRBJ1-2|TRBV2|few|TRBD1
TGTGCCAGCAGGCTCCCGGGACAGCTACTATCCTTC
CASRLPGQLLSF
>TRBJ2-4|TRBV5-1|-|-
TGCGCCAGCAGCCCGGACAATGAAGACATTCAGTACTTC
CASSPDNEDIQYF
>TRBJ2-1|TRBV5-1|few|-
TGCGCCAGCAGCCCCCCCATGGGGTCCAATGAGCAGTTCTTC
CASSPPMGSNEQFF
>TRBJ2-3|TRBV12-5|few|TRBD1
TGTGCTAGTGGTTTCGAGACAGGGCTGTTCCGCCCAGATACGCAGTATTTT
CASGFETGLFRPDTQYF
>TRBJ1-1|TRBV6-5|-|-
TGTGCCAGCAGGTCTCGGATCACTGAAGCTTTCTTT
CASRSRITEAFF
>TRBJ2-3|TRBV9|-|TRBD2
TGTGCCAGCAGCGTAGCGGCGGGGGGCACAGATACGCAGTATTTT
CASSVAAGGTDTQYF
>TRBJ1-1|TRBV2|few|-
TGTGCCGGAACTTATGGTAACACTGAAGCTTTCTTT
CAGTYGNTEAFF
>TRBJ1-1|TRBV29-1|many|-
TGCAGCGTGACGAACACTGAAGCTTTCTTT
CSVTNTEAFF
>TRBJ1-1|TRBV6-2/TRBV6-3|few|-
TGTGCCAGCAGTTATCGTGGTGCAGGGACTGAAGCTTTCTTT
CASSYRGAGTEAFF
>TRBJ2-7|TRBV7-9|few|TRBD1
TGTGCCAGCAGCTCGGCGGACAGGTACAACTACGAGCAGTACTTC
CASSSADRYNYEQYF
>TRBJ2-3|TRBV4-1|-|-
TGCGCCAGCAGCCAAGAAGGGGCTCTGTCTAGCACAGATACGCAGTATTTT
CASSQEGALSSTDTQYF
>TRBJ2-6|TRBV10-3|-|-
TGTGCCATCAGTGAGTCGGTCAGGTCCCCCTCTGGGGCCAACGTCCTGACTTTC
CAISESVRSPSGANVLTF
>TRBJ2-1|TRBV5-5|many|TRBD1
TGTGCCAGCAGCCGACAGGGTTACCCCACCAATGAGCAGTTCTTC
CASSRQGYPTNEQFF
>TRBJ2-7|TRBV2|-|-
TGTGCCAGCAGTGCGCGACAGATTTACGAGCAGTACTTC
CASSARQIYEQYF
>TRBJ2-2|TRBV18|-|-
TGTGCCAGCTCACCTATGACTCGTAAGAACACCGGGGAGCTGTTTTTT
CASSPMTRKNTGELFF
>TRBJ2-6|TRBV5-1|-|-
TGCGCCAGCAGCTTGGGGGTTTACTCTGGGGCCAACGTCCTGACTTTC
CASSLGVYSGANVLTF
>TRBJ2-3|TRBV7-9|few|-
TGTGCCAGCAGCTCATCGGGACGGCCCACAGATACGCAGTATTTT
CASSSSGRPTDTQYF
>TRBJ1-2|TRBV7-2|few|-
TGTGCCAGCAGCTTAGTACAACCCGGGGTGCCTTATGGCTACACCTTC
CASSLVQPGVPYGYTF
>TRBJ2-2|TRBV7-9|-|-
TGTGCCAGCAGCCACCGATCGGGGGTCGCCGGGGAGCTGTTTTTT
CASSHRSGVAGELFF
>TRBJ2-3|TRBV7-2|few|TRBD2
TGTGCCAGCAGCTTAGCGTACATGCGGGGGGGCTTGGTAGATACGCAGTATTTT
CASSLAYMRGGLVDTQYF
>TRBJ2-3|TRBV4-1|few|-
TGCGCCAGCAGCCAAGATACTAGCACAGATACGCAGTATTTT
CASSQDTSTDTQYF
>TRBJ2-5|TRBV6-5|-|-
TGTGCCAGCAGTTACCCCCTTGGGACGGAAGAAGAGACCCAGTACTTC
CASSYPLGTEEETQYF
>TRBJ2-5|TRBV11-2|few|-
TGTGCCAGCAGCTTTACAGGCCGTACGGGGGAGACCCAGTACTTC
CASSFTGRTGETQYF
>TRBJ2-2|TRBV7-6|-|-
TGTGCCAGCAGCCCCCTTCTCGGGGAGCTGTTTTTT
CASSPLLGELFF
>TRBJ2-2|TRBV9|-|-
TGTGCCAGCAGCGCCGGGCTCGCTGTCACCGGGGAGCTGTTTTTT
CASSAGLAVTGELFF
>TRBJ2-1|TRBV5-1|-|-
TGCGCCAGCAGCCAGACACAAAACAATGAGCAGTTCTTC
CASSQTQNNEQFF
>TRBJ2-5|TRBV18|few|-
TGTGCCAGCTCACCGATCTCCGGGGGCCAAGAGACCCAGTACTTC
CASSPISGGQETQYF
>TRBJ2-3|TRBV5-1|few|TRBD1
TGCGCCAGCAGGGACAGGCCGACTAGCACAGATACGCAGTATTTT
CASRDRPTSTDTQYF
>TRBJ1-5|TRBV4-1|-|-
TGCGCCAGCAGCGCACGTGGAAATCAGCCCCAGCATTTT
CASSARGNQPQHF
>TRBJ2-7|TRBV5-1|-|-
TGCGCCAGCAGCCCACCCGTTGCGGGAACGGCGATCTCCTACGAGCAGTACTTC
CASSPPVAGTAISYEQYF
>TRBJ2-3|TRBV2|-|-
TGTGCCAGCAATAAATGGGGGCTTAGCACAGATACGCAGTATTTT
CASNKWGLSTDTQYF
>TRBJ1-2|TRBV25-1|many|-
TGTGCCAGCAGTGATATGGCCGTTCGGGGCGGAGGCTACACCTTC
CASSDMAVRGGGYTF
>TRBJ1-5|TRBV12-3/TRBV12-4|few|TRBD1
TGTGCCAGCAGGGCAGGGGGTGGACAGCCCCAGCATTTT
CASRAGGGQPQHF
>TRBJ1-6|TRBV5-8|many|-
TGTGCCAGCAGCTTGTTCTGGATTTCCTATAATTCACCCCTCCACTTT
CASSLFWISYNSPLHF
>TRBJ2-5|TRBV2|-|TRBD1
TGTGCCAGCAATCGACAGGGGCCCCAAGAGACCCAGTACTTC
CASNRQGPQETQYF
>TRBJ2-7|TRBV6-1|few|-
TGTGCCAGCAGTGAAGGCGGAGGCGATACCTACGAGCAGTACTTC
CASSEGGGDTYEQYF
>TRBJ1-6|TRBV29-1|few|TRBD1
TGCAGCGTCATGACAGGGCCGAATTCACCCCTCCACTTT
CSVMTGPNSPLHF
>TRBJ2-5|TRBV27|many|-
TGTGCCAGCAGTTTAATCGGGACCACAAGCGGAGAGACCCAGTACTTC
CASSLIGTTSGETQYF
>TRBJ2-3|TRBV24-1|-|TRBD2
TGTGCCACCAGTGGGGGACTAGCCTCGGATACGCAGTATTTT
CATSGGLASDTQYF
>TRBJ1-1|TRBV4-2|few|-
TGTGCCAGCAGCACCCAATCTCTCGGGCGTGGAGCTTTCTTT
CASSTQSLGRGAFF
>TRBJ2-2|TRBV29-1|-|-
TGCAGCGCTATAGGGGCAGGGAACACCGGGGAGCTGTTTTTT
CSAIGAGNTGELFF
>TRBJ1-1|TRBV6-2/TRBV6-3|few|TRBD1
TGTGCCAGCAGTTACCGGGACAGCTTGAACACTGAAGCTTTCTTT
CASSYRDSLNTEAFF
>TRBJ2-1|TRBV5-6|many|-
TGTGCCAGCAGCTTGGGAGGGCAGGGCTCCTACAATGAGCAGTTCTTC
CASSLGGQGSYNEQFF